This is a list of T cell receptor beta chains from one sample in a study of PD-L1 blockade in urothelial cancer. Generated by immunoSEQ multiplex PCR, the TCRdb table keeps only in-frame clones and is missing some. Of 14,000 to 15,000 clones listed, 85% to 90% are singletons. The sample was PBMCs, taken around atezolizumab (anti-PD-L1) treatment. The receptor source for this set is a man aged 70-80 years with urothelial cancer. The CDR3 runs from the conserved cysteine through the conserved F or W. Fields, in order: V gene, D gene, J gene, clone size, CDR3 DNA, CDR3 protein. D genes are given only for firm matches. Not every row has a clone size; where given, it reads once, few, many or a size class.

v_call: TRBV27
d_call: TRBD1
j_call: TRBJ1-5
clone_size: few
cdr3_nt: TGTGCCAGCCAGACCAGGGGACAGGAGTACAATCAGCCCCAGCATTTT
cdr3_aa: CASQTRGQEYNQPQHF

v_call: TRBV2
d_call: -
j_call: TRBJ2-3
clone_size: -
cdr3_nt: TGTGCCAGCACCCTTCAGGGGGGTACGCAGTATTTT
cdr3_aa: CASTLQGGTQYF

v_call: TRBV28
d_call: TRBD2
j_call: TRBJ2-7
clone_size: -
cdr3_nt: TGTGCCAGCAGGCCGACTAGCGGGGGGAGGTCCTACGAGCAGTACTTC
cdr3_aa: CASRPTSGGRSYEQYF

v_call: TRBV7-9
d_call: TRBD1
j_call: TRBJ1-2
clone_size: -
cdr3_nt: TGTGCCAGCAGCAGTAGGACAGGGGTTAACGGCTACACCTTC
cdr3_aa: CASSSRTGVNGYTF

v_call: TRBV14
d_call: -
j_call: TRBJ2-2
clone_size: -
cdr3_nt: TGTGCCAGCAGCCAATTCAGGGCCGGGGAGCTGTTTTTT
cdr3_aa: CASSQFRAGELFF

v_call: TRBV11-2
d_call: TRBD1
j_call: TRBJ2-7
clone_size: -
cdr3_nt: TGTGCCAGCAGCTTCAGGACAGGCTACGAGCAGTACTTC
cdr3_aa: CASSFRTGYEQYF

v_call: TRBV19
d_call: -
j_call: TRBJ2-2
clone_size: -
cdr3_nt: TGTGCCAGTAGCCCCACGGGGGTTTCCGGGGAGCTGTTTTTT
cdr3_aa: CASSPTGVSGELFF

v_call: TRBV5-1
d_call: -
j_call: TRBJ2-1
clone_size: -
cdr3_nt: TGCGCCAGCAGCTTAGCGGCGGACAGTCTAGGCAATGAGCAGTTCTTC
cdr3_aa: CASSLAADSLGNEQFF

v_call: TRBV4-1
d_call: TRBD2
j_call: TRBJ2-7
clone_size: -
cdr3_nt: TGCGCCAGCAGCCAAGACACTAGCGGGGGGGCATACTTC
cdr3_aa: CASSQDTSGGAYF

v_call: TRBV15
d_call: TRBD2
j_call: TRBJ2-5
clone_size: -
cdr3_nt: TGTGCCACCGGACTAGCGGGGGGTTGGGAGACCCAGTACTTC
cdr3_aa: CATGLAGGWETQYF

v_call: TRBV4-1
d_call: TRBD1
j_call: TRBJ2-3
clone_size: -
cdr3_nt: TGCGCCAGCAGCCAAGGAGCGGGACAGGGGAAAGATACGCAGTATTTT
cdr3_aa: CASSQGAGQGKDTQYF

v_call: TRBV6-5
d_call: -
j_call: TRBJ1-3
clone_size: -
cdr3_nt: TGTGCCAGCAGCCCCAGACCGATAGCGGGGAACACCATATATTTT
cdr3_aa: CASSPRPIAGNTIYF

v_call: TRBV19
d_call: -
j_call: TRBJ1-5
clone_size: -
cdr3_nt: TGTGCCAGTAGTAAGACAGTGGCGGCTTATAGCAATCAGCCCCAGCATTTT
cdr3_aa: CASSKTVAAYSNQPQHF

v_call: TRBV9
d_call: -
j_call: TRBJ2-3
clone_size: -
cdr3_nt: TGTGCCAGCAGGGGGCTGGCAGATACGCAGTATTTT
cdr3_aa: CASRGLADTQYF

v_call: TRBV6-5
d_call: -
j_call: TRBJ1-1
clone_size: -
cdr3_nt: TGTGCCAGCAGACAGCCACCGAACACTGAAGCTTTCTTT
cdr3_aa: CASRQPPNTEAFF

v_call: TRBV7-9
d_call: TRBD1
j_call: TRBJ2-3
clone_size: -
cdr3_nt: TGTGCCAGCAGCTTAGCGCCAGGGGGCGCCGGCACAGATACGCAGTATTTT
cdr3_aa: CASSLAPGGAGTDTQYF

v_call: TRBV4-1
d_call: TRBD1
j_call: TRBJ2-7
clone_size: -
cdr3_nt: TGCGCCAGCAGCTTTCGAGCAGGGACAGGGACCTACGAGCAGTACTTC
cdr3_aa: CASSFRAGTGTYEQYF

v_call: TRBV7-2
d_call: -
j_call: TRBJ2-1
clone_size: -
cdr3_nt: TGTGCCAGCAGCTTCTCCGCCCAGGAATCCTACAATGAGCAGTTCTTC
cdr3_aa: CASSFSAQESYNEQFF

v_call: TRBV28
d_call: TRBD1
j_call: TRBJ2-6
clone_size: few
cdr3_nt: TGTGCCAGCAGCCTTGTACACGGGACAGGTTTTACTGGGGCCAACGTCCTGACTTTC
cdr3_aa: CASSLVHGTGFTGANVLTF

v_call: TRBV10-3
d_call: TRBD1
j_call: TRBJ2-2
clone_size: -
cdr3_nt: TGTGCCATCTCGACAGGGGTGGCCGGGGAGCTGTTTTTT
cdr3_aa: CAISTGVAGELFF

v_call: TRBV11-2
d_call: TRBD1
j_call: TRBJ1-2
clone_size: -
cdr3_nt: TGTGCCAGCAGCTTAGTACAGGGGACGAATGGCTACACCTTC
cdr3_aa: CASSLVQGTNGYTF

v_call: TRBV10-1
d_call: TRBD1
j_call: TRBJ2-2
clone_size: -
cdr3_nt: TGCGCCAGCAGAACAGGGGCCGGGGAGCTGTTTTTT
cdr3_aa: CASRTGAGELFF

v_call: TRBV14
d_call: TRBD2
j_call: TRBJ2-1
clone_size: -
cdr3_nt: TGTGCCAGCAGTCAAATCGGGACTAGCGGGGGCTATGAGCAGTTCTTC
cdr3_aa: CASSQIGTSGGYEQFF

v_call: TRBV2
d_call: TRBD2
j_call: TRBJ2-5
clone_size: -
cdr3_nt: TGTGCCAGCAGTGAACAGGGGGGTAGCGGGGGGGTAGAGACCCAGTACTTC
cdr3_aa: CASSEQGGSGGVETQYF

v_call: TRBV15
d_call: -
j_call: TRBJ1-5
clone_size: -
cdr3_nt: TGTGCCACCAGCAGAGATCCTTCAGGAAATCAGCCCCAGCATTTT
cdr3_aa: CATSRDPSGNQPQHF

v_call: TRBV2
d_call: -
j_call: TRBJ1-1
clone_size: -
cdr3_nt: TGTGCCAGCAGCCGCGGGGAGGGAGTAAACACTGAAGCTTTCTTT
cdr3_aa: CASSRGEGVNTEAFF

v_call: TRBV27
d_call: -
j_call: TRBJ1-3
clone_size: -
cdr3_nt: TGTGCCAGCAGCCCTATGACAGGTCTCCGATTAAGAAACACCATATATTTT
cdr3_aa: CASSPMTGLRLRNTIYF

v_call: TRBV7-9
d_call: TRBD1
j_call: TRBJ1-3
clone_size: -
cdr3_nt: TGTGCCAGCAGCTTCGCAAACTACAGGGGGCCTGGAAACACCATATATTTT
cdr3_aa: CASSFANYRGPGNTIYF

v_call: TRBV11-2
d_call: TRBD2
j_call: TRBJ2-3
clone_size: -
cdr3_nt: TGTGCCAGCAGCTTTCGTGGGGTTGGGGGGGGGAGCACAGATACGCAGTATTTT
cdr3_aa: CASSFRGVGGGSTDTQYF

v_call: TRBV5-5
d_call: -
j_call: TRBJ2-5
clone_size: -
cdr3_nt: TGTGCCAGCAGCTTGGAGGCGACAGGTGGTGAGACCCAGTACTTC
cdr3_aa: CASSLEATGGETQYF

v_call: TRBV30
d_call: -
j_call: TRBJ1-2
clone_size: few
cdr3_nt: TGTGCCTGGAGGGTTGATCGCATGGAGGCCTATGGCTACACCTTC
cdr3_aa: CAWRVDRMEAYGYTF

v_call: TRBV5-6
d_call: TRBD2
j_call: TRBJ2-2
clone_size: few
cdr3_nt: TGTGCCAGCAGCTTGGAGGGAGGGGCCACGAACACCGGGGAGCTGTTTTTT
cdr3_aa: CASSLEGGATNTGELFF

v_call: TRBV10-1
d_call: TRBD1
j_call: TRBJ2-2
clone_size: -
cdr3_nt: TGCGCCAGCGGGACAGGGCTGGCACAAAACACCGGGGAGCTGTTTTTT
cdr3_aa: CASGTGLAQNTGELFF

v_call: TRBV28
d_call: TRBD1
j_call: TRBJ2-7
clone_size: -
cdr3_nt: TGTGCCAGCAGGAGCCACGGACAGGGGAACGAGCAGTACTTC
cdr3_aa: CASRSHGQGNEQYF

v_call: TRBV15
d_call: TRBD1
j_call: TRBJ2-3
clone_size: -
cdr3_nt: TGTGCCACCAGCGCGCGGACAGGGGGCGCAGATACGCAGTATTTT
cdr3_aa: CATSARTGGADTQYF

v_call: TRBV19
d_call: -
j_call: TRBJ1-1
clone_size: -
cdr3_nt: TGTGCCAGTAGTACCCCCTATGAAGCTTTCTTT
cdr3_aa: CASSTPYEAFF

v_call: TRBV11-1
d_call: -
j_call: TRBJ2-2
clone_size: -
cdr3_nt: TGTGCCAGCACCCGGAGAGACACCGGGGAGCTGTTTTTT
cdr3_aa: CASTRRDTGELFF

v_call: TRBV5-1
d_call: -
j_call: TRBJ2-3
clone_size: -
cdr3_nt: TGCGCCAGCAGAGAGGCCGCAGATACGCAGTATTTT
cdr3_aa: CASREAADTQYF

v_call: TRBV5-1
d_call: TRBD1
j_call: TRBJ2-2
clone_size: -
cdr3_nt: TGCGCCAGCAGGCTTGGACAGGAGAACACCGGGGAGCTGTTTTTT
cdr3_aa: CASRLGQENTGELFF

v_call: TRBV12-5
d_call: -
j_call: TRBJ1-5
clone_size: -
cdr3_nt: TGTGCTAGTGGTTTGGGCCAGGGAGGAAGCAATCAGCCCCAGCATTTT
cdr3_aa: CASGLGQGGSNQPQHF

v_call: TRBV20-1
d_call: -
j_call: TRBJ1-2
clone_size: -
cdr3_nt: TGCAGTGCACGACAGAACTATGGCTACACCTTC
cdr3_aa: CSARQNYGYTF

v_call: TRBV5-1
d_call: -
j_call: TRBJ1-4
clone_size: -
cdr3_nt: TGCGCCAGCAGCTCCACGGCGGCCTCCGATGAAAAACTGTTTTTT
cdr3_aa: CASSSTAASDEKLFF

v_call: TRBV30
d_call: TRBD1
j_call: TRBJ2-7
clone_size: -
cdr3_nt: TGTGCCTGGAAGGGACAGGGACTCACCTACGAGCAGTACTTC
cdr3_aa: CAWKGQGLTYEQYF

v_call: TRBV5-1
d_call: -
j_call: TRBJ2-1
clone_size: -
cdr3_nt: TGCGCCAGCAGCGAGTACAGCCCTACCTACAATGAGCAGTTCTTC
cdr3_aa: CASSEYSPTYNEQFF

v_call: TRBV4-2
d_call: -
j_call: TRBJ2-4
clone_size: -
cdr3_nt: TGTGCCAGCAGCCAAGATCTTGGGGGCGCGAGAAACATTCAGTACTTC
cdr3_aa: CASSQDLGGARNIQYF

v_call: TRBV28
d_call: -
j_call: TRBJ1-4
clone_size: -
cdr3_nt: TGTGCCAGCAGTTTAGGGAGACGACGAGTCGAAAAACTGTTTTTT
cdr3_aa: CASSLGRRRVEKLFF

v_call: TRBV19
d_call: TRBD1
j_call: TRBJ1-2
clone_size: few
cdr3_nt: TGTGCCAGTAGTAACCGAAGGGACAGTACCTATGGCTACACCTTC
cdr3_aa: CASSNRRDSTYGYTF

v_call: TRBV18
d_call: -
j_call: TRBJ2-3
clone_size: -
cdr3_nt: TGTGCCAGCTCACCAATGAGGTCCACAGATACGCAGTATTTT
cdr3_aa: CASSPMRSTDTQYF

v_call: TRBV13
d_call: TRBD1
j_call: TRBJ1-2
clone_size: -
cdr3_nt: TGTGCCAGCAGCCAAACCGGGACAGGGGGCGCAAGGTCCGCTGGCTACACCTTC
cdr3_aa: CASSQTGTGGARSAGYTF

v_call: TRBV30
d_call: -
j_call: TRBJ1-1
clone_size: -
cdr3_nt: TGTGCCTGGAGAATGAGGATGAAGAACACTGAAGCTTTCTTT
cdr3_aa: CAWRMRMKNTEAFF

v_call: TRBV10-3
d_call: TRBD2
j_call: TRBJ2-2
clone_size: -
cdr3_nt: TGTGCCATCAGTACTAGCGGGGGGGATGTCGGGGAGCTGTTTTTT
cdr3_aa: CAISTSGGDVGELFF

v_call: TRBV18
d_call: TRBD1
j_call: TRBJ2-1
clone_size: -
cdr3_nt: TGTGCCAGCTCAGCACAGGGGGCAGGGAATGAGCAGTTCTTC
cdr3_aa: CASSAQGAGNEQFF

v_call: TRBV11-2
d_call: TRBD2
j_call: TRBJ2-7
clone_size: few
cdr3_nt: TGTGCCAGCACTGTCCTCTCTAGCGGGGGGGCCTCCGAGCAGTACTTC
cdr3_aa: CASTVLSSGGASEQYF

v_call: TRBV7-9
d_call: -
j_call: TRBJ2-5
clone_size: -
cdr3_nt: TGTGCCAGCAGCTTAGTCGGGACACAAGAGACCCAGTACTTC
cdr3_aa: CASSLVGTQETQYF

v_call: TRBV5-1
d_call: TRBD1
j_call: TRBJ2-7
clone_size: once
cdr3_nt: TGCGCCAGCTCCCCCTCCGTGGGACAGAGCGCCTACGAGCAGTACTTC
cdr3_aa: CASSPSVGQSAYEQYF

v_call: TRBV15
d_call: TRBD2
j_call: TRBJ2-1
clone_size: few
cdr3_nt: TGTGCCACCAGCAATGGACTAGCGGGGGGTAATGAGCAGTTCTTC
cdr3_aa: CATSNGLAGGNEQFF

v_call: TRBV4-1
d_call: -
j_call: TRBJ2-2
clone_size: -
cdr3_nt: TGCGCCAGCAGCCAAGCTTACAGGGCTACCGGGGAGCTGTTTTTT
cdr3_aa: CASSQAYRATGELFF

v_call: TRBV19
d_call: -
j_call: TRBJ1-1
clone_size: -
cdr3_nt: TGTGCCAGTAGTTTGCAAGGGGCAGGAAACACTGAAGCTTTCTTT
cdr3_aa: CASSLQGAGNTEAFF